A selection of T cell receptor beta chains follows, all from one sample in a study of blood T cell repertoires in COVID-19. Profiled with immunoSEQ multiplex PCR; TCRdb holds only in-frame clones, not every one. This table has hundreds of thousands of clones, around four fifths appearing once. Sequenced: peripheral blood. All receptors come from a man aged 25 to 40 with active or convalescent COVID-19. CDR3s include the opening cysteine and the closing phenylalanine or tryptophan. The order of the fields is D gene, clone size, J gene, V gene, CDR3 DNA, CDR3 protein. A D gene is named only where the DNA matches it firmly. Part of the rows lack a size; the others show once, few, many or a class for expanded clones.

d_call: TRBD2
clone_size: -
j_call: TRBJ2-3
v_call: TRBV14
cdr3_nt: TGTGCCAGCAGGCTAGCGGGAGCGGGAGATACGCAGTATTTT
cdr3_aa: CASRLAGAGDTQYF

d_call: -
clone_size: -
j_call: TRBJ1-1
v_call: TRBV7-9
cdr3_nt: TGTGCCAGCAGCCTACTCGGGAACACTGAAGCTTTCTTT
cdr3_aa: CASSLLGNTEAFF

d_call: -
clone_size: -
j_call: TRBJ2-7
v_call: TRBV6-5
cdr3_nt: TGTGCCACTGAGGGAGTCTACGAGCAGTACTTC
cdr3_aa: CATEGVYEQYF

d_call: -
clone_size: -
j_call: TRBJ1-4
v_call: TRBV28
cdr3_nt: TGTGCCAGCAGTTTCAGGGTCGCAACTAATGAAAAACTGTTTTTT
cdr3_aa: CASSFRVATNEKLFF

d_call: -
clone_size: -
j_call: TRBJ1-1
v_call: TRBV2
cdr3_nt: TGTGCCAGTACCGGGACATGGGGTACTGAAGCTTTCTTT
cdr3_aa: CASTGTWGTEAFF

d_call: TRBD1
clone_size: -
j_call: TRBJ1-4
v_call: TRBV28
cdr3_nt: TGTGCCAGCACTCAGTGGGACAGGGACGAAAAACTGTTTTTT
cdr3_aa: CASTQWDRDEKLFF

d_call: -
clone_size: -
j_call: TRBJ2-7
v_call: TRBV28
cdr3_nt: TGTGCCAGCAGTTTAGGCCAGGGGGGTACATACTACGAGCAGTACTTC
cdr3_aa: CASSLGQGGTYYEQYF

d_call: TRBD2
clone_size: -
j_call: TRBJ2-3
v_call: TRBV11-2
cdr3_nt: TGTGCCAGCAGCTTCCTCGGGACTAGCGGAGCAGCGGATACGCAGTATTTT
cdr3_aa: CASSFLGTSGAADTQYF

d_call: TRBD1
clone_size: -
j_call: TRBJ2-1
v_call: TRBV27
cdr3_nt: TGTGCCAGCAGTCCTACGACAGGGGTGGATGAGCAGTTCTTC
cdr3_aa: CASSPTTGVDEQFF

d_call: -
clone_size: -
j_call: TRBJ1-2
v_call: TRBV3-1/TRBV3-2
cdr3_nt: TGTGCCAGCAGCCAACAAACGGGGAGGGGTACCTATGGCTACACCTTC
cdr3_aa: CASSQQTGRGTYGYTF

d_call: -
clone_size: -
j_call: TRBJ2-3
v_call: TRBV28
cdr3_nt: TGTGCCAGCGGATACAGGACAGATACGCAGTATTTT
cdr3_aa: CASGYRTDTQYF

d_call: -
clone_size: few
j_call: TRBJ1-1
v_call: TRBV29-1
cdr3_nt: TGCAGCGTGCAACAGGGTGGTGGAACTGAAGCTTTCTTT
cdr3_aa: CSVQQGGGTEAFF

d_call: -
clone_size: -
j_call: TRBJ1-2
v_call: TRBV19
cdr3_nt: TGTGCCAGTAGTATGGAAGGGGTAGATGGCTACACCTTC
cdr3_aa: CASSMEGVDGYTF

d_call: -
clone_size: -
j_call: TRBJ1-5
v_call: TRBV18
cdr3_nt: TGTGCCAGCTCACCACGACAGGGCAATCAGCCCCAGCATTTT
cdr3_aa: CASSPRQGNQPQHF

d_call: -
clone_size: -
j_call: TRBJ1-1
v_call: TRBV5-1
cdr3_nt: TGCGCCAGCGGGGCCAGGGGAAGGACTGAAGCTTTCTTT
cdr3_aa: CASGARGRTEAFF

d_call: -
clone_size: once
j_call: TRBJ2-7
v_call: TRBV19
cdr3_nt: TGTGCCAGTAGTCTTGCCGTTTTGGCCGAGCAGTACTTC
cdr3_aa: CASSLAVLAEQYF

d_call: TRBD1
clone_size: few
j_call: TRBJ2-1
v_call: TRBV6-6
cdr3_nt: TGTGCCAGCACCCAACTGGGGGACAGGGGGGGCAATGAGCAGTTCTTC
cdr3_aa: CASTQLGDRGGNEQFF

d_call: TRBD2
clone_size: -
j_call: TRBJ2-3
v_call: TRBV29-1
cdr3_nt: TGCAGCGTGAGATCTAGCGGGGGGATCAGCACAGATACGCAGTATTTT
cdr3_aa: CSVRSSGGISTDTQYF

d_call: -
clone_size: -
j_call: TRBJ1-1
v_call: TRBV2
cdr3_nt: TGTGCCAGCCCCGGACAGAACACTGAAGCTTTCTTT
cdr3_aa: CASPGQNTEAFF

d_call: -
clone_size: -
j_call: TRBJ1-3
v_call: TRBV28
cdr3_nt: TGTGCCAGCAGTTTACCCCGGTTCTCTGGAAACACCATATATTTT
cdr3_aa: CASSLPRFSGNTIYF

d_call: -
clone_size: -
j_call: TRBJ2-6
v_call: TRBV11-2
cdr3_nt: TGTGCCAGCAGCCACCCCCCCCGGGCTGGGGCCAACGTCCTGACTTTC
cdr3_aa: CASSHPPRAGANVLTF

d_call: -
clone_size: -
j_call: TRBJ2-5
v_call: TRBV6-5
cdr3_nt: TGTGCCAGCAGGCGAACAGGGAAGGAGACCCAGTACTTC
cdr3_aa: CASRRTGKETQYF

d_call: -
clone_size: -
j_call: TRBJ1-1
v_call: TRBV9
cdr3_nt: TGTGCCAGCACCCCAGAAGGGGTTAACACTGAAGCTTTCTTT
cdr3_aa: CASTPEGVNTEAFF

d_call: -
clone_size: -
j_call: TRBJ2-7
v_call: TRBV15
cdr3_nt: TGTGCCACCAGCAGAGTGGGGGCGCGGAGCCACGAGCAGTACTTC
cdr3_aa: CATSRVGARSHEQYF

d_call: -
clone_size: -
j_call: TRBJ1-5
v_call: TRBV28
cdr3_nt: TGTGCCAGCAGTGGTGAGCAGCCCCAGCATTTT
cdr3_aa: CASSGEQPQHF

d_call: TRBD2
clone_size: -
j_call: TRBJ2-3
v_call: TRBV27
cdr3_nt: TGTGCCAGCAGTTTACGTCAGCGGGGGAGACGCACAGATACGCAGTATTTT
cdr3_aa: CASSLRQRGRRTDTQYF

d_call: TRBD1
clone_size: once
j_call: TRBJ1-5
v_call: TRBV7-2
cdr3_nt: TGTGCCAGCAGCTTGATACAGGGGAGGAATCAGCCCCAGCATTTT
cdr3_aa: CASSLIQGRNQPQHF

d_call: TRBD1
clone_size: few
j_call: TRBJ1-2
v_call: TRBV28
cdr3_nt: TGTGCCAGCAGTACGCAGGGGGGTATGGTCTATGGCTACACCTTC
cdr3_aa: CASSTQGGMVYGYTF

d_call: -
clone_size: -
j_call: TRBJ1-5
v_call: TRBV2
cdr3_nt: TGTGCCAGCAATGATCAGGCCTATAGCAATCAGCCCCAGCATTTT
cdr3_aa: CASNDQAYSNQPQHF

d_call: TRBD2
clone_size: -
j_call: TRBJ2-3
v_call: TRBV6-5
cdr3_nt: TGTGCCAGCAGAGCGGGGACTAAAAGCCGGTATTTT
cdr3_aa: CASRAGTKSRYF

d_call: -
clone_size: -
j_call: TRBJ2-1
v_call: TRBV21-1
cdr3_nt: TGTGCCAGCAGCAAAGGGGCTGGGACTAGCGCTCTTGATGAGCAGTTCTTC
cdr3_aa: CASSKGAGTSALDEQFF

d_call: TRBD1
clone_size: -
j_call: TRBJ1-5
v_call: TRBV29-1
cdr3_nt: TGCAGCGTTGGACAGGGGAATCAGCCCCAGCATTTT
cdr3_aa: CSVGQGNQPQHF

d_call: -
clone_size: -
j_call: TRBJ2-3
v_call: TRBV9
cdr3_nt: TGTGCCAGCAGCGTAGGGCGGGTGGATACGCAGTATTTT
cdr3_aa: CASSVGRVDTQYF

d_call: TRBD1
clone_size: -
j_call: TRBJ2-5
v_call: TRBV19
cdr3_nt: TGTGCCAGTAGTGTCCAGGGACAGGGCCTACGAGAGACCCAGTACTTC
cdr3_aa: CASSVQGQGLRETQYF

d_call: -
clone_size: few
j_call: TRBJ1-5
v_call: TRBV20-1
cdr3_nt: TGCAGTGCTACAACAGGACAGCCCCAGCATTTT
cdr3_aa: CSATTGQPQHF

d_call: -
clone_size: -
j_call: TRBJ1-1
v_call: TRBV9
cdr3_nt: TGTGCCAGCAGCGCCGGAGGGCTTGGTGAAGCTTTCTTT
cdr3_aa: CASSAGGLGEAFF

d_call: -
clone_size: -
j_call: TRBJ2-7
v_call: TRBV7-6
cdr3_nt: TGTGCCAGCAGCCCTACAACAGGGGGGGTATACGAGCAGTACTTC
cdr3_aa: CASSPTTGGVYEQYF

d_call: -
clone_size: few
j_call: TRBJ2-3
v_call: TRBV7-3
cdr3_nt: TGTGCCAGCAGCTTAGGGCTAGCGAGAGCCCATACGCAGTATTTT
cdr3_aa: CASSLGLARAHTQYF

d_call: -
clone_size: -
j_call: TRBJ1-5
v_call: TRBV18
cdr3_nt: TGTGCCAGCTCCCTTAAGGTGAGGCAGCCCCAGCATTTT
cdr3_aa: CASSLKVRQPQHF